Listed here are 20 T cell receptor beta chains from one sample, sequenced in a study of shared clonotypes between healthy human individuals. Assay used: immunoSEQ multiplex PCR; TCRdb lists only in-frame clones, some missing. The sample records approximately 2.4 million clones, almost 96% being singletons. What was sequenced was naive CD4+ T cells sorted from blood. Described subset: CD45RA+ positively selected. The receptors come from a young man in good health.

Turning to this clone: The same CDR3 arises from other DNA sequences in this sample as well. The J gene is TRBJ1-6, the V gene TRBV20-1, with unresolved D. V was cut by 1 base and J by 8 bases, with 3 bases left in between. Germline V gene sequence: CDR1 DFQATT, CDR2 SNEGSKA (reference sequence). This CDR3 spans 11 amino acids. CDR3 in DNA: TGCAGTGCTAGAGTCGATTCACCCCTCCACTTT. Its protein is CSARVDSPLHF.

The V gene is TRBV6-9, the J gene TRBJ1-6; 10 nucleotides match TRBD1. This CDR3 region has 15 residues. Germline V gives CDR1 MNHGY, CDR2 SVAAGI. V trimming: 6 bases; J trimming: 10 bases; junction bases outside the gene matches: 9. The CDR3 coding sequence is TGTGCCAGCAGACCGACAGGGGGCGGGGAATCACCCCTCCACTTT. Residues: CASRPTGGGESPLHF.

The genes are TRBV7-9 and TRBJ1-3; TRBD1 is a possible D gene (5 bases). The CDR3 is 16 amino acids. CDR1 and CDR2 (germline): SEHNR, FQNEAQ (reference sequence). Between the trimmed V and J ends, which lost 8 bases and 4 bases, there was a span of 21 bases. This chain's CDR3 is CASSKLGTNSGNTIYF. The CDR3 region has the DNA TGTGCCAGCTCGAAATTGGGGACTAATTCCGGAAACACCATATATTTT. The full variable domain, in which reference TRBV7-9 and TRBJ1-3 provide the parts outside the CDR3, is DTGVSQNPRHKITKRGQNVTFRCDPISEHNRLYWYRQTLGQGPEFLTYFQNEAQLEKSRLLSDRFSAERPKGSFSTLEIQRTEQGDSAMYLCASSKLGTNSGNTIYFGEGSWLTVV.

The chain couples TRBV29-1 to TRBJ2-5, with 11 nucleotides matching TRBD2. The CDR3 is made up of 14 amino acids. Germline loops: CDR1 SQVTM, CDR2 ANQGSEA. Trimming took 6 bases from V and 5 from J; bases not matched to a gene: 8. CDR3 coding DNA: TGCAGCGTCGCAACTAGCGGGAGTTGGGAGACCCAGTACTTC. Translation: CSVATSGSWETQYF.

The chain has TRBV5-1 and TRBJ1-6; D is perhaps TRBD1 (6 bases). From germline, CDR1 is SGHRS and CDR2 YFSETQ. There are 16 residues in the CDR3. V lost 0 bases to trimming and J lost 5 bases, with 12 bases between them. Here the CDR3 DNA reads TGCGCCAGCAGCTTGGAGGGGGTCGGGGATAATTCACCCCTCCACTTT. Its protein product is CASSLEGVGDNSPLHF.

The chain combines TRBV27 with TRBJ1-2; D is unclear. The V and J ends lost 5 bases and 3 bases respectively, with 16 bases between them. The CDR3 extends over 15 amino acids. Germline values: CDR1 MNHEY, CDR2 SMNVEV (reference sequence). CDR3 sequence reads: CASSPTAGGHYGYTF. The DNA for the CDR3 is TGTGCCAGCAGTCCCACGGCAGGCGGGCACTATGGCTACACCTTC.

This clone showed up just once. This chain uses TRBV7-2 with TRBJ2-1; D not resolved. The CDR3 covers 13 residues. The V end lost 1 base, the J end lost 9 bases, and 10 bases lay between the germline ends. Germline V gives CDR1 SGHTA, CDR2 FQGNSA. CDR3: CASSLESVSEQFF. The CDR3 DNA follows: TGTGCCAGCAGCTTAGAAAGCGTTAGTGAGCAGTTCTTC.

The chain couples TRBV15 to TRBJ2-7, with D possibly being TRBD1 or TRBD2 (5 bases each). Trimming removed 2 bases at V and 5 bases at J, with 10 bases between. Germline V gene data show CDR1 as LNHNV and CDR2 as YYDKDF (reference sequence). The CDR3 covers 13 residues. The CDR3 region is CATSRPEGNEQYF. As DNA, the CDR3 is TGTGCCACCAGCAGACCCGAGGGGAACGAGCAGTACTTC.

Comment on this clone: This CDR3 is also generated by other DNA sequences in the sample. The chain has TRBV29-1 and TRBJ2-1; 7 bases line up with TRBD1. Germline trimming cut 6 bases from V and 1 base from J; bases unmatched to any gene: 0. The CDR3 covers 12 residues. Germline lookup yields CDR1 SQVTM and CDR2 ANQGSEA. The CDR3 is CSVTGSYNEQFF. CDR3 sequence (DNA): TGCAGCGTGACAGGGTCCTACAATGAGCAGTTCTTC.

The chain employs TRBV5-5 and TRBJ1-1; D unresolved. The germline CDR1 and CDR2 sequences are SGHKS and YYEKEE (reference sequence). CDR3 length: 15 amino acids. V was cut by 0 bases and J by 1 base, with 10 bases left in between. CDR3 amino acids: CASSLVAVTNTEAFF. The CDR3 region has the DNA TGTGCCAGCAGCTTGGTGGCGGTGACGAACACTGAAGCTTTCTTT.

This chain joins TRBV9 and TRBJ1-6; 8 nucleotides align to TRBD1. The CDR3 is made up of 17 amino acids. The V gene end was trimmed by 4 bases and the J gene end by 0 bases; junction bases not matched to a gene: 6. Germline V gene data show CDR1 as SGDLS and CDR2 as YYNGEE. CDR3: CASSPTGASSYNSPLHF. CDR3 bases: TGTGCCAGCAGCCCGACAGGGGCCAGCTCCTATAATTCACCCCTCCACTTT.

V is TRBV6-5 and J is TRBJ1-1; D is possibly TRBD1 (6 bases). CDR3 length: 14 amino acids. Germline lookup yields CDR1 MNHEY and CDR2 SVGAGI. The V end was cut by 2 bases, the J end by 0 bases, with 7 bases between. DNA of the CDR3: TGTGCCAGCAGTTACAGGGGGGTGAACACTGAAGCTTTCTTT. Translating gives CASSYRGVNTEAFF.

The chain uses TRBV2 and TRBJ1-2; the D is unclear. Germline lookup yields CDR1 SNHLY and CDR2 FYNNEI. CDR3 length equals 14 residues. V was cut by 7 bases and J by 4 bases, with 16 bases left in between. The CDR3 reads CASINSLYPYGYTF. The CDR3 nucleotides read TGTGCCAGCATCAACAGTCTTTACCCCTATGGCTACACCTTC.

The chain couples TRBV25-1 to TRBJ2-3; 9 nucleotides align to TRBD2. The CDR3 sequence is 17 residues long. V lost 1 base to trimming and J lost 3 bases; unmatched junction nucleotides: 8. In germline, CDR1 is MGHDK, CDR2 SYGVNS. The DNA for the CDR3 is TGTGCCAGCAGTGAATCCCGCGGGGGGGCGGGGACAGATACGCAGTATTTT. Translating gives CASSESRGGAGTDTQYF.

The V and J genes are TRBV19 and TRBJ2-2; tentatively, D is TRBD1 (6 bases). Trimming removed 9 bases at V and 4 bases at J, with 9 bases between. The CDR3 covers 12 residues. Germline lookup yields CDR1 LNHDA and CDR2 SQIVND (reference sequence). The CDR3 is CARTGATGELFF. CDR3 nucleotide sequence: TGTGCCAGGACAGGAGCCACCGGGGAGCTGTTTTTT.

The rearrangement uses TRBV5-4 and TRBJ2-1; 11 bases map to TRBD2. The CDR3 contains 14 residues. The germline V gene encodes CDR1 SGHNT and CDR2 YYREEE (reference sequence). The V and J ends lost 4 bases and 7 bases, in that order; junction bases with no gene match: 4. Here the CDR3 reads CASSHLAGGNEQFF. Written as DNA, the CDR3 is TGTGCCAGCAGCCACCTAGCGGGGGGTAATGAGCAGTTCTTC.

The genes are TRBV4-3 and TRBJ1-1; unclear D gene. The CDR3 sequence is 14 residues long. The V end lost 1 base, the J end lost 3 bases, and 9 bases lay between the germline ends. The germline V gene has CDR1 LGHNA and CDR2 YSLEER. CDR3 DNA sequence: TGCGCCAGCAGCCAAGGACAAGGATACACTGAAGCTTTCTTT. Translated: CASSQGQGYTEAFF.

Regarding this clone: The sample carries other DNA sequences with the same CDR3. The chain employs TRBV2 and TRBJ1-4, with TRBD1 identical over 10 bases. The CDR3 contains 14 residues. V lost 5 bases, J lost 7 bases, and 4 bases stayed unmatched. Germline V CDR1 and CDR2: SNHLY, FYNNEI. The CDR3 protein is CASSLDRGGEKLFF. CDR3 DNA sequence: TGTGCCAGCAGTTTGGACAGGGGGGGTGAAAAACTGTTTTTT.

This chain links TRBV11-3 with TRBJ2-7; no firm D call. Trimming stripped 5 bases from V and 4 bases from J, with 12 bases between. This CDR3 is built from 13 residues. Per germline, CDR1 SGHNT and CDR2 YENEEA. Here the CDR3 DNA reads TGTGCCAGCAGCAGAAGCGCTGGGTACGAGCAGTACTTC. Translating it yields CASSRSAGYEQYF.

The J gene is TRBJ2-5, the V gene TRBV30, with TRBD1 matching over 8 bases. This CDR3 spans 14 amino acids. The germline V gene has CDR1 GTSNPN and CDR2 SVGIG (reference sequence). J gave up 5 bases and V 0 bases, and 5 bases lay outside the gene matches. The CDR3 coding sequence is TGTGCCTGGAGTGTAGACAGGGGCTGGGAGACCCAGTACTTC. Its protein product is CAWSVDRGWETQYF.